A selection of T cell receptor beta chains follows, all from one sample in a study of CD8 T cells in Susac syndrome. TCRdb processed the immunoSEQ multiplex PCR reads anew with MiXCR; each CDR3 protein has one entry. The table lists about 140,000 distinct CDR3 sequences, roughly 95% of them singletons. The material sequenced was CD4+ T cells from PBMCs. The receptors come from a human donor with Susac syndrome. CDR3s include the opening cysteine and the closing phenylalanine or tryptophan. Each record gives: D gene, CDR3 length, J gene, V gene, clone size, CDR3 protein, CDR3 DNA. The D gene is left open where the match is weak. Not all rows give a size; the values are once, few, many and, for expanded clones, a class.

NA | 14 | TRBJ2-2 | TRBV27 | NA | CASSFTQLTGELFF | TGTGCCAGCAGTTTCACACAGCTTACCGGGGAGCTGTTTTTT
NA | 15 | TRBJ2-2 | TRBV28 | NA | CASSFSREMVRELFF | TGTGCCAGCAGCTTCTCCCGGGAGATGGTCAGGGAGCTGTTTTTT
NA | 11 | TRBJ1-2 | TRBV28 | NA | CASSFVRGYTF | TGTGCCAGCAGTTTTGTTCGTGGCTACACCTTC
NA | 13 | TRBJ1-5 | TRBV19 | NA | CASSIQGRQPQHF | TGTGCCAGTAGTATACAAGGGCGGCAGCCCCAGCATTTT
NA | 13 | TRBJ1-1 | TRBV2 | NA | CASWSAVVLLNAF | TGTGCCAGCTGGTCGGCAGTTGTACTTTTGAACGCCTTT
NA | 15 | TRBJ2-7 | TRBV12-3/TRBV12-4 | NA | CASSLGLGYSYEQYF | TGTGCCAGCAGTCTCGGACTCGGGTACTCCTACGAGCAGTACTTC
TRBD2 | 16 | TRBJ2-2 | TRBV11-2 | NA | CASSLDWGGNTGELFF | TGTGCCAGCAGCTTAGATTGGGGGGGGAACACCGGGGAGCTGTTTTTT
TRBD1 | 15 | TRBJ2-7 | TRBV28 | few | CASRAPGTGNREQYF | TGTGCCAGCAGGGCGCCCGGGACAGGGAATAGGGAGCAGTACTTC
NA | 13 | TRBJ1-1 | TRBV14 | NA | CASSQVISGEAFF | TGTGCCAGCAGCCAAGTAATTTCTGGTGAAGCTTTCTTT
NA | 15 | TRBJ2-5 | TRBV18 | NA | CASSPPRGGRETQYF | TGTGCCAGCTCACCCCCTCGAGGAGGGAGGGAGACCCAGTACTTC
NA | 16 | TRBJ1-5 | TRBV7-9 | NA | CASSLVGADSNQPQHF | TGTGCCAGCAGCTTAGTGGGGGCTGATAGCAATCAGCCCCAGCATTTT
TRBD2 | 13 | TRBJ2-3 | TRBV29-1 | NA | CSVISGVTDTQYF | TGCAGCGTCATTAGCGGGGTAACAGATACGCAGTATTTT
NA | 16 | TRBJ2-3 | TRBV7-6 | NA | CASSLVGTGGTDTQYF | TGTGCCAGCAGCTTAGTAGGGACGGGGGGCACAGATACGCAGTATTTT
NA | 13 | TRBJ2-7 | TRBV20-1 | NA | CSAKGQSAYEQYF | TGCAGTGCTAAAGGACAGTCTGCCTACGAGCAGTACTTC
NA | 14 | TRBJ2-3 | TRBV25-1 | NA | CASSGDRHGGTQYF | TGTGCCAGCAGCGGGGATCGACATGGCGGTACGCAGTATTTT
NA | 13 | TRBJ1-1 | TRBV29-1 | NA | CSVGRQLNTEAFF | TGCAGCGTTGGCAGACAGCTGAACACTGAAGCTTTCTTT
NA | 13 | TRBJ2-1 | TRBV9 | NA | CASSVVTGREQFF | TGTGCCAGCAGCGTAGTCACAGGTCGCGAGCAGTTCTTC
NA | 15 | TRBJ2-7 | TRBV29-1 | NA | CSVGPQYSSPGEQYF | TGCAGCGTTGGTCCCCAATACAGTTCCCCAGGCGAGCAGTACTTC
TRBD1 | 18 | TRBJ2-3 | TRBV4-1 | NA | CASSQTGTGKISTDTQYF | TGCGCCAGCAGCCAAACCGGGACAGGGAAGATCTCCACAGATACGCAGTATTTT
NA | 16 | TRBJ1-4 | TRBV13 | NA | CASTRKGSSTNEKLFF | TGTGCCAGCACCCGAAAGGGGAGCTCAACTAATGAAAAACTGTTTTTT
NA | 19 | TRBJ2-4 | TRBV6-5 | NA | CASSSGKRAGILTKNIQYF | TGTGCCAGCAGTTCCGGGAAAAGGGCGGGGATTCTAACCAAAAACATTCAGTACTTC
NA | 14 | TRBJ1-1 | TRBV9 | once | CASSVGVTDTEAFF | TGTGCCAGCAGCGTAGGTGTAACGGACACTGAAGCTTTCTTT
NA | 11 | TRBJ1-2 | TRBV4-1 | NA | CASSDPNGYTF | TGCGCCAGCAGCGACCCGAATGGCTACACCTTC
NA | 13 | TRBJ2-2 | TRBV19 | once | CASSIQDTGELFF | TGTGCCAGTAGTATTCAGGACACCGGGGAGCTGTTTTTT
NA | 14 | TRBJ2-6 | TRBV27 | NA | CASTPIAGANVLTF | TGTGCCAGCACCCCCATTGCCGGGGCCAACGTCCTGACTTTC
NA | 14 | TRBJ2-3 | TRBV9 | NA | CASSGSDRTDTQYF | TGTGCCAGCAGTGGCAGCGACCGCACAGATACGCAGTATTTT